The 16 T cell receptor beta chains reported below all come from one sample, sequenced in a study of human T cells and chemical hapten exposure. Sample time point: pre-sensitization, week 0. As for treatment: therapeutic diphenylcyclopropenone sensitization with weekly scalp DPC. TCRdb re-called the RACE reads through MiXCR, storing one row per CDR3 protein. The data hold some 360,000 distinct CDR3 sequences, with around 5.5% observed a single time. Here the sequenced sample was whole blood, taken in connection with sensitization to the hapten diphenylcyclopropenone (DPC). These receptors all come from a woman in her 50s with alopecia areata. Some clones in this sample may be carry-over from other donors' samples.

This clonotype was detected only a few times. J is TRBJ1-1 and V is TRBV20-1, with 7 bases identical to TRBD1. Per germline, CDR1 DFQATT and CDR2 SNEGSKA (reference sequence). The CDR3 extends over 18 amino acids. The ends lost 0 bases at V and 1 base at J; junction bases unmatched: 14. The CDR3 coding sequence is TGCAGTGCTAGAGATCATTGGAGGACCGGGGACAGGAACACTGAAGCTTTCTTT. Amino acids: CSARDHWRTGDRNTEAFF.

For the CDR3, the DNA is TGTGCCAGCATCGCCACCGGGAGCACTGAAGCTTTCTTT. Amino acid sequence: CASIATGSTEAFF. The V call is TRBV27, the J call TRBJ1-1; D ambiguous. The V and J ends lost 7 bases and 4 bases respectively, with 13 bases between them. This CDR3 has 13 amino acids. The germline V gene has CDR1 MNHEY and CDR2 SMNVEV (reference sequence).

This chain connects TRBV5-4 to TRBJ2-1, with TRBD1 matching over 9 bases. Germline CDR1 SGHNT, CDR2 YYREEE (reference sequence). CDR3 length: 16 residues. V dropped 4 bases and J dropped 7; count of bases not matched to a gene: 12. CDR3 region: CASSVAGTGSGNEQFF. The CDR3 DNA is TGTGCCAGCAGCGTAGCCGGGACAGGGTCAGGAAATGAGCAGTTCTTC. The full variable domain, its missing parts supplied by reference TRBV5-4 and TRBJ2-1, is ETGVTQSPTHLIKTRGQQVTLRCSSQSGHNTVSWYQQALGQGPQFIFQYYREEENGRGNFPPRFSGLQFPNYSSELNVNALELDDSALYLCASSVAGTGSGNEQFFGPGTRLTVL.

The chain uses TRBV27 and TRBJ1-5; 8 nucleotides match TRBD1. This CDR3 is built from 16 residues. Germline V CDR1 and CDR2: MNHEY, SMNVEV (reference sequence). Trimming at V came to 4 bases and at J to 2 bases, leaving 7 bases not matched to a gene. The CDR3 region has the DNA TGTGCCAGCAGTTCCGGACAGGGTGGAGGCAATCAGCCCCAGCATTTT. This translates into CASSSGQGGGNQPQHF.

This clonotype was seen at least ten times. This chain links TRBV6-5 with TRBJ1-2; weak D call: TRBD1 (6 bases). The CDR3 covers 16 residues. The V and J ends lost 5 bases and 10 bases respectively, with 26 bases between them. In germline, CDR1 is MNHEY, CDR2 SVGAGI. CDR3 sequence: CASSTYRGGVLQTYTF. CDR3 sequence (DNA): TGTGCCAGCAGTACCTACCGGGGGGGCGTACTACAGACCTACACCTTC.

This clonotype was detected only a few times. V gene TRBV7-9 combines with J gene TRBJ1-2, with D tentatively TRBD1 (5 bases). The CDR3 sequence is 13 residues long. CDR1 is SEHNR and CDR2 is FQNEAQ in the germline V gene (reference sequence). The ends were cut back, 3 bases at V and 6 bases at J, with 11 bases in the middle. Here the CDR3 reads CASSFVAQDGYTF. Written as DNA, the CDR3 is TGTGCCAGCAGCTTTGTTGCACAGGATGGCTACACCTTC.

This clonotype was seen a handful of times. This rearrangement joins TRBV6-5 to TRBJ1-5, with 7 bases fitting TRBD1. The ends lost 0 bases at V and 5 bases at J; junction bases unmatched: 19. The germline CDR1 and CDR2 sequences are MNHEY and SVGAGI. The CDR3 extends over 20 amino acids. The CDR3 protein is CASSYSRRRDSNYLDQPQHF. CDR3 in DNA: TGTGCCAGCAGTTACTCGAGGAGAAGGGACAGCAATTACCTCGATCAGCCCCAGCATTTT.

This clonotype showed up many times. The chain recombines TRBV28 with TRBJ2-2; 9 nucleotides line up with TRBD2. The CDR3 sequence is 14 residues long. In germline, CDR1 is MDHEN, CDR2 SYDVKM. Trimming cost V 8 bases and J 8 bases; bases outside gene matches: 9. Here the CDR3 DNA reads TGTGCCAGCGGGGCGGGAGGGCTGCAAGGGGAGCTGTTTTTT. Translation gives CASGAGGLQGELFF. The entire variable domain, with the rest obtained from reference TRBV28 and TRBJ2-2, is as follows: DVKVTQSSRYLVKRTGEKVFLECVQDMDHENMFWYRQDPGLGLRLIYFSYDVKMKEKGDIPEGYSVSREKKERFSLILESASTNQTSMYLCASGAGGLQGELFFGEGSRLTVL.

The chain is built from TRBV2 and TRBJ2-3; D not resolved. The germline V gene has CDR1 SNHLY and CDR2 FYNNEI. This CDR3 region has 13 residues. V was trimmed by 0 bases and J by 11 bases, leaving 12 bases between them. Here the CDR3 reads CASSEARVRGQYF. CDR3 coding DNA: TGTGCCAGCAGTGAAGCGAGAGTACGAGGGCAGTATTTT.

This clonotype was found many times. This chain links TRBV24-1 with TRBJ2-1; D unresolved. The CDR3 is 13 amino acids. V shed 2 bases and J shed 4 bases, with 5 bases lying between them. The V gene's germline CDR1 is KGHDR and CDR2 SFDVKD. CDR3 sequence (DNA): TGTGCCACCAGTGATTCTTATTACAATGAGCAGTTCTTC. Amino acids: CATSDSYYNEQFF.

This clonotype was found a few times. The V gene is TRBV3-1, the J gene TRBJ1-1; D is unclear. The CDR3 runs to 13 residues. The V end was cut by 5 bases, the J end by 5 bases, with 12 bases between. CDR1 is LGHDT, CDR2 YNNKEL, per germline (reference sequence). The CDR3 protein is CASSSGEATEAFF. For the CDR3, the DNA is TGTGCCAGCAGCTCCGGGGAGGCTACTGAAGCTTTCTTT. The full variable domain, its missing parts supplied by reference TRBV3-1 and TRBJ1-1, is DTAVSQTPKYLVTQMGNDKSIKCEQNLGHDTMYWYKQDSKKFLKIMFSYNNKELIINETVPNRFSPKSPDKAHLNLHINSLELGDSAVYFCASSSGEATEAFFGQGTRLTVV.

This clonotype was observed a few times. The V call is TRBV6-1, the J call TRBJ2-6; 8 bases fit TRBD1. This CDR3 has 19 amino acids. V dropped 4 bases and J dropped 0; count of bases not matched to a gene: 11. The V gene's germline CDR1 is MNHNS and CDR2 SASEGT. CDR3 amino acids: CASSAKGQGFPSGANVLTF. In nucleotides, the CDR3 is TGTGCCAGCAGTGCTAAAGGACAGGGATTCCCCTCTGGGGCCAACGTCCTGACTTTC.

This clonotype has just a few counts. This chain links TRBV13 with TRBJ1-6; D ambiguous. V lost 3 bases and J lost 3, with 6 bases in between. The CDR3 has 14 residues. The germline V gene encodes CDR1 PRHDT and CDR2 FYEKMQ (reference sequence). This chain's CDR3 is CASSLSHYNSPLHF. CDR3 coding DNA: TGTGCCAGCAGCTTGAGCCACTATAATTCACCCCTCCACTTT.

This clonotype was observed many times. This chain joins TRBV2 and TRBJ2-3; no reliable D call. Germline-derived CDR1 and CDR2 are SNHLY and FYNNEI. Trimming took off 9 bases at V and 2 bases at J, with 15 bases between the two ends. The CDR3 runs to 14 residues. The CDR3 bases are TGTGCCAGAACTACGAGGAGCCTCACAGATACGCAGTATTTT. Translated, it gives CARTTRSLTDTQYF. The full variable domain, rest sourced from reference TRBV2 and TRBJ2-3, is EPEVTQTPSHQVTQMGQEVILRCVPISNHLYFYWYRQILGQKVEFLVSFYNNEISEKSEIFDDQFSVERPDGSNFTLKIRSTKLEDSAMYFCARTTRSLTDTQYFGPGTRLTVL.

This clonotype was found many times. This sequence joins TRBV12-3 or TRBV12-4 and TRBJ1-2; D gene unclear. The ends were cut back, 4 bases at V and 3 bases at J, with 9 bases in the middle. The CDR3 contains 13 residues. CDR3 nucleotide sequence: TGTGCCAGCAGTTCGGGAACTGACTATGGCTACACCTTC. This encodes CASSSGTDYGYTF.

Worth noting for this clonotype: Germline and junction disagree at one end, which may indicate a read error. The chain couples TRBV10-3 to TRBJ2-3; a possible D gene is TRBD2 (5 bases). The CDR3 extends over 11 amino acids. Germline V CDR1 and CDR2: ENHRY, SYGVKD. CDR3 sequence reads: CAISEMEAQYF. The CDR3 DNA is TGTGCCATAAGTGAAATGGAGGCTCAGTATTTT.